Listed below are T cell receptor beta chains from one sample, sequenced in a study of neurological immune-mediated disorders. MiXCR, run by TCRdb on the 5' RACE reads, gives a single entry per CDR3 protein. The sample records 55,000 to 75,000 distinct CDR3 sequences, approximately 14% being singletons. Material for sequencing was PBMCs. The receptors originated from a female donor with HTLV-1-associated myelopathy (HAM/TSP). The CDR3 runs from the conserved cysteine through the conserved F or W. The D gene is left open where the match is weak. Size is omitted from some rows. Given values are once, few, many or a class for expanded clones.

d_call,j_call,v_call,clone_size,cdr3_nt,cdr3_aa
TRBD1,TRBJ2-5,TRBV20-1,many,TGCAGTCCGAAAGGGGGACAGGGGAGACCCCAAGAGACCCAGTACTTC,CSPKGGQGRPQETQYF
.,TRBJ1-6,TRBV5-1,.,TGCGCCAGCAGCTTAGGGGGTTTGAGATCACCCCTCCACTTT,CASSLGGLRSPLHF
.,TRBJ2-2,TRBV11-2,many,TGTGCCAGCAGCTCGATAATTAGGGGCGCCGGGGAGCTGTTTTTT,CASSSIIRGAGELFF
TRBD1,TRBJ2-6,TRBV7-9,few,TGTGCCAGCAGCCTCACAGGGGGCTCTGGGGCCAACGTCCTGACTTTC,CASSLTGGSGANVLTF
.,TRBJ2-7,TRBV5-1,many,TGCGCCAGCAGCTCACAGGGGGCGGGGGGGTTCTACGAGCAGTACTTC,CASSSQGAGGFYEQYF
TRBD2,TRBJ2-3,TRBV20-1,many,TGCAGTGCAATTACTAGCGGGCCAATCACAGATACGCAGTATTTT,CSAITSGPITDTQYF
.,TRBJ2-2,TRBV21-1,many,TGTGCCAGCATCCGGTGTGCAGCCGGGGAGCTGTTTTTT,CASIRCAAGELFF
.,TRBJ2-2,TRBV4-1,many,TGCGCCAGCAGCCAAGATCCATCCGGGACACTTAGGCCCGGGGAGCTGTTTTTT,CASSQDPSGTLRPGELFF
TRBD1,TRBJ1-5,TRBV27,many,TGTGCCAGCAGTTTGGGACAGGGGTTTCGACAGCCCCAGCATTTT,CASSLGQGFRQPQHF
.,TRBJ2-3,TRBV6-4,few,TGTGCCAGCACCGAGAGGTCTAGGGCGGACACAGATACGCAGTATTTT,CASTERSRADTDTQYF
TRBD2,TRBJ2-3,TRBV5-1,many,TGCGCCAGCAGCGGGGGGACTAGCGGGAGCACAGATACGCAGTATTTT,CASSGGTSGSTDTQYF
.,TRBJ1-1,TRBV28,many,TGTGCCAGCAGTTTATTGGACGCCTATAAGGCTTTCTTT,CASSLLDAYKAFF
TRBD2,TRBJ2-3,TRBV5-1,many,TGCGCCAGCAGCACCTCTAGCGGGGGCCTCCACACAGATACGCAGTATTTT,CASSTSSGGLHTDTQYF
TRBD1,TRBJ1-6,TRBV20-1,many,TGCAGTGCTGCCGATCGACAGGGAGGGGATTCACCCCTCCACTTT,CSAADRQGGDSPLHF
.,TRBJ1-6,TRBV28,few,TGTGCCAGCAGTTCAGTCGACGGGGCTTATTCACCCCTCCACTTT,CASSSVDGAYSPLHF
.,TRBJ2-2,TRBV5-1,many,TGCGCCAGCCGAGACAGGGAGGACACCGGGGAGCTGTTTTTT,CASRDREDTGELFF
.,TRBJ1-1,TRBV7-9,many,TGTGCCAGCAGCTTACTGGTTGAAGCTTTCTTT,CASSLLVEAFF
TRBD2,TRBJ2-2,TRBV12-3/TRBV12-4,few,TGTGCCAGCAGTTTTGGCGGCGGGGGGCATTTTATCACCGGGGAGCTGTTTTTT,CASSFGGGGHFITGELFF
TRBD1,TRBJ1-1,TRBV11-1,many,TGTGCCAGCAGGACAGGGTCCCTCATGAACACTGAAGCTTTCTTT,CASRTGSLMNTEAFF
TRBD1,TRBJ1-1,TRBV4-1,many,TGCGCCAGCAGCGACCTGGGACAGGGAAATTCGAACACTGAAGCTTTCTTT,CASSDLGQGNSNTEAFF
TRBD2,TRBJ2-1,TRBV3-1,few,TGTGCCAGCAGCCAAGTAGCGGGGGACTACAATGAGCAGTTCTTC,CASSQVAGDYNEQFF
.,TRBJ2-1,TRBV29-1,many,TGCAGCGTTGAATGGGGAAGGGGGGCCACGTACAATGAGCAGTTCTTC,CSVEWGRGATYNEQFF
.,TRBJ2-2,TRBV7-9,many,TGTGCCAGCAGCCGGCCGGGGGTGAACACCGGGGAGCTGTTTTTT,CASSRPGVNTGELFF
TRBD1,TRBJ1-2,TRBV4-1,.,TGCGCCAGCAGCCATACAACCCGGGACAGGGGGCTTCCCTTCTATGGCTACACCTTT,CASSHTTRDRGLPFYGYTF
TRBD2,TRBJ2-3,TRBV12-3/TRBV12-4,many,TGTGCCAGCAGCCCCCAGCGGCGGGGGGCCGCAGATACGCAGTATTTT,CASSPQRRGAADTQYF
.,TRBJ1-2,TRBV27,many,TGTGCCAGCAGTTTAGGCCAGCACGATGGGGGATATGGCTACACCTTC,CASSLGQHDGGYGYTF
.,TRBJ2-4,TRBV28,.,TGTGCCAGCAGTTCGACACCCGGGCCGCACATTCAGTACTTC,CASSSTPGPHIQYF
.,TRBJ1-5,TRBV19,.,TGTGCCAGTAGTTTGGTCAGCAATCAGCCCCAGCATTTT,CASSLVSNQPQHF
.,TRBJ1-5,TRBV7-2,many,TGTGCCAGCAGCTCTCGGGGGGAACAGCCCCAGCATTTT,CASSSRGEQPQHF
.,TRBJ2-3,TRBV5-1,many,TGCGCCAGCAGCTTGGCGGTAGATACGCAGTATTTT,CASSLAVDTQYF
.,TRBJ2-2,TRBV20-1,many,TGCAGTGCTAGGGGCATGGGGGCGCCCGGGGAGCTGTTTTTT,CSARGMGAPGELFF
.,TRBJ2-5,TRBV5-1,many,TGCGCCAGCAGCACAGACAGCCGCGAGACCCAGTACTTC,CASSTDSRETQYF
TRBD2,TRBJ2-3,TRBV4-3,.,TGCGCCAGCAGCCTTCAACTAGCGGGGGGGTCAGATACGCAGTATTTT,CASSLQLAGGSDTQYF
TRBD1,TRBJ2-1,TRBV24-1,many,TGTGCCACCAGTGATTCGCCGGGACAGGGGGTAAATGAGCAGTTCTTC,CATSDSPGQGVNEQFF
TRBD1,TRBJ2-7,TRBV11-2,many,TGTGCCACTTCGACAGGGAGCTCCTACGAGCAGTACTTC,CATSTGSSYEQYF
.,TRBJ2-1,TRBV6-5,many,TGTGCCAGCAGTTACAATCAGGAAGCCTACAATGAGCAGTTCTTC,CASSYNQEAYNEQFF
.,TRBJ2-1,TRBV20-1,many,TGCAGTGCTAGAGGAGGGGGAGGAGAGCGGTATTACAATGAGCAGTTCTTC,CSARGGGGERYYNEQFF
.,TRBJ1-2,TRBV7-9,once,TGTGCCAGCAGCTTAGGGCGTTATTTCGACTATGGCTACACCTTC,CASSLGRYFDYGYTF
.,TRBJ1-5,TRBV29-1,many,TGCAGCGTTGAGGTGGTTAGCAATCAGCCCCAGCATTTT,CSVEVVSNQPQHF
TRBD2,TRBJ2-1,TRBV12-5,many,TGTGCTAGTGGTTTGGCGGGGGGGCCTTGGAATGAGCAGTTCTTC,CASGLAGGPWNEQFF
.,TRBJ1-5,TRBV4-1,many,TGCGCCAGCAGCCAAGGACTCTCCGTGGGAAGCAATCAGCCCCAGCATTTT,CASSQGLSVGSNQPQHF
.,TRBJ2-2,TRBV24-1,many,TGTGCCACCAGTGATTTGCCGAGGGTTGGAAACACCGGGGAGCTGTTTTTT,CATSDLPRVGNTGELFF
.,TRBJ2-7,TRBV5-1,many,TGCGCCAGCAGCTTGGTCGGGAGCCCCTACGAGCAGTACTTC,CASSLVGSPYEQYF
.,TRBJ1-1,TRBV5-1,.,TGCGCCAGCAGCTTGGCACAGCTGAACACTGAAGCTTTCTTT,CASSLAQLNTEAFF
.,TRBJ2-5,TRBV5-1,many,TGCGCCAGCAGCTTCGACCAGGGGGGGGAGACCCAGTACTTC,CASSFDQGGETQYF
TRBD1,TRBJ1-4,TRBV5-1,few,TGCGCCAGCAGCTTGGTTCGCGGGACAGGCAGTAATGAAAAACTGTTTTTT,CASSLVRGTGSNEKLFF
TRBD1,TRBJ1-1,TRBV4-2,many,TGTGCCAGCAGCCGATCCGGACAGGCTTCTGAAGCTTTCTTT,CASSRSGQASEAFF
.,TRBJ2-2,TRBV12-3/TRBV12-4,many,TGTGCCAGCAGTTTAGGGACGTCGAGGAACACCGGGGAGCTGTTTTTT,CASSLGTSRNTGELFF
.,TRBJ2-7,TRBV15,many,TGTGCCACCAGCGGGACCGGGACGGCGGGTGTCAAGCAGTACTTC,CATSGTGTAGVKQYF
.,TRBJ2-3,TRBV5-1,.,TGCGCCAGCAGCCGTCGGGACGGATCCACAGATACGCAGTATTTT,CASSRRDGSTDTQYF